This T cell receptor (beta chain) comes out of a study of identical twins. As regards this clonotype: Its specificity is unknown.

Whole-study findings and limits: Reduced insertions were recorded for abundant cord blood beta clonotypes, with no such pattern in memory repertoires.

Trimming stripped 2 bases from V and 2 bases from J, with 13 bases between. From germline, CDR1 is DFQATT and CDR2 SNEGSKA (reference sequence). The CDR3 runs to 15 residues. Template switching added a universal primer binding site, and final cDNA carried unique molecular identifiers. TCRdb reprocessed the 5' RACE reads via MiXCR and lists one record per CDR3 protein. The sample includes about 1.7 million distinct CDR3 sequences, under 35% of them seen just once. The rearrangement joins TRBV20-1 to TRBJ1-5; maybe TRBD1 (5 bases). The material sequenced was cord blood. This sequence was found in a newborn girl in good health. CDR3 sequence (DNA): TGCAGTGCTAGACAGGGAACGGATGGCAATCAGCCCCAGCATTTT. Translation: CSARQGTDGNQPQHF.